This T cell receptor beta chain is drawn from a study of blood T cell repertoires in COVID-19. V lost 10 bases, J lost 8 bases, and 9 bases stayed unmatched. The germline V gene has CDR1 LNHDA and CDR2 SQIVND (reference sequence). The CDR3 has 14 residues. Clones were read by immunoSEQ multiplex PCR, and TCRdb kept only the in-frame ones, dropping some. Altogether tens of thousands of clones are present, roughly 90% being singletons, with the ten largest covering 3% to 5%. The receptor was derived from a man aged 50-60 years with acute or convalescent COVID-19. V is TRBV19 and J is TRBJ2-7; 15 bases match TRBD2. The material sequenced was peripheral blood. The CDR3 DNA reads TGTGCCACTGGACTAGCGGGAGGGGCTGGAAAGCAGTACTTC. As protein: CATGLAGGAGKQYF.